The present T cell receptor beta chain was sequenced within a study of cytomegalovirus exposure and HLA in healthy donors. Whole-study context: Within an early data release were tens of millions of unique TCRs drawn from HLA-typed donors. Findings and limits, study-wide: The availability of immune exposure information extended only to CMV serostatus. Based on reports, TCR beta sequences accurately predicted HLA-A and HLA-B alleles for most subjects. Sequencing depth across donors, presence/absence analyses assumed, was roughly uniform.

In regard to this clone: The target antigen is unknown.

Amplification used 60 Vbeta primers and 13 Jbeta primers. Using immunoSEQ multiplex PCR, the repertoire was profiled, and TCRdb retains in-frame clones only, with some absent. The table lists approximately 160,000 clones, roughly 71% of them singletons. Sequencing was done on a sample of PBMCs. The clonotype comes from a male donor in good health and CMV-seropositive.

CDR3 residues: CASRLTRDSLNSPLHF. CDR3 coding DNA: TGTGCCAGCAGGCTCACCCGGGACAGTCTTAATTCACCCCTCCACTTT. J is TRBJ1-6 and V is TRBV5-8; 7 bases align to TRBD1. Germline loops: CDR1 SGHTS, CDR2 YDEGEE. The CDR3 has 16 residues. V trimming: 5 bases; J trimming: 6 bases; junction bases outside the gene matches: 11.